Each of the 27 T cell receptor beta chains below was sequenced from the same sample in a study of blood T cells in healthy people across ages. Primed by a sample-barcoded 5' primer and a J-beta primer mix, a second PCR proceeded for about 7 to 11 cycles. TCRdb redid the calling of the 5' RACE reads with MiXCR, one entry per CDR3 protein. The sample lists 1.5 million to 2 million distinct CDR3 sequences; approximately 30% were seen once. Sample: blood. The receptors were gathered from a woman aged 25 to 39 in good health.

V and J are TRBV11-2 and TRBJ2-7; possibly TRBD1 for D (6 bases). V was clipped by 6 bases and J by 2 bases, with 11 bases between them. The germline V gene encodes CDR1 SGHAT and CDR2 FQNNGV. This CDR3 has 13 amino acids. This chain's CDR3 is CASRTGRTYEQYF. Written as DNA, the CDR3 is TGTGCCAGCAGGACAGGACGGACCTACGAGCAGTACTTC.

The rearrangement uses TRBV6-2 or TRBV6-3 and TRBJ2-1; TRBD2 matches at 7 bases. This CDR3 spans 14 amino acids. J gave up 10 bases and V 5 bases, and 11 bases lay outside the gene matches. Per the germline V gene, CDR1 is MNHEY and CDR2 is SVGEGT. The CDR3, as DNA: TGTGCCAGCAGTCGGAGCGGGAAACTTGACGAGCAGTTCTTC. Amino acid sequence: CASSRSGKLDEQFF.

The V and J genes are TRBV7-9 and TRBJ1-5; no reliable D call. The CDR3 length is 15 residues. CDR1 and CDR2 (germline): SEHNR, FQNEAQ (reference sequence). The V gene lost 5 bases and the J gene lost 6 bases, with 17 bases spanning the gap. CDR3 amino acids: CASSPGLSGAQPQHF. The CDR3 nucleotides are TGTGCCAGCAGCCCCGGACTGTCTGGTGCTCAGCCCCAGCATTTT.

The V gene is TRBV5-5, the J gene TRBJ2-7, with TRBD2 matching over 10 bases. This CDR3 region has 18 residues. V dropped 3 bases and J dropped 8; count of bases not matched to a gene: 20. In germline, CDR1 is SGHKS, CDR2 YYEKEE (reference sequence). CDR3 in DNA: TGTGCCAGCAGCTCAGAGGGGGTAGGACTAGCGGTACCCTTGAAGCAGTACTTC. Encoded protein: CASSSEGVGLAVPLKQYF.

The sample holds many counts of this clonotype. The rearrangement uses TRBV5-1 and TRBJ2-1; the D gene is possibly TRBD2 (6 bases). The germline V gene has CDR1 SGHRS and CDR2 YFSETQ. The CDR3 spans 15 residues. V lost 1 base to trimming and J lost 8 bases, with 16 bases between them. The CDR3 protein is CASSLRGGKSDEQFF. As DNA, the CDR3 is TGCGCCAGCAGCTTGCGGGGCGGGAAGAGCGATGAGCAGTTCTTC.

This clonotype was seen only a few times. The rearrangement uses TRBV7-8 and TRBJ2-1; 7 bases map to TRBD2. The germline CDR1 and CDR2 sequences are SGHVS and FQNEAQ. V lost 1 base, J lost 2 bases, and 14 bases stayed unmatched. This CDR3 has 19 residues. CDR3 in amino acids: CASSLVGRLARSAYNEQFF. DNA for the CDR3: TGTGCCAGCAGCTTAGTCGGACGACTAGCCCGAAGCGCCTACAATGAGCAGTTCTTC.

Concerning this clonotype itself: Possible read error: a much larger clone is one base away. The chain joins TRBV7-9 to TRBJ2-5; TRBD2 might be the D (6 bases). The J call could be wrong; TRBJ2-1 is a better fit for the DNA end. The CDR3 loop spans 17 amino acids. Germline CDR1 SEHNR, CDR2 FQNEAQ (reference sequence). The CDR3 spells CASSLEGFRGSQETQFF. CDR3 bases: TGTGCCAGCAGCTTAGAGGGTTTTCGGGGGTCTCAAGAGACCCAGTTCTTC.

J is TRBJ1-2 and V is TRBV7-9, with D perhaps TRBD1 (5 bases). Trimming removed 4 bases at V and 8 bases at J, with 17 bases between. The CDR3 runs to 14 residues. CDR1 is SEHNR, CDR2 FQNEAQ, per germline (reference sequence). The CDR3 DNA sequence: TGTGCCAGCAGCTCAGCTAGTATCAGGGACGGCTACACCTTC. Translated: CASSSASIRDGYTF.

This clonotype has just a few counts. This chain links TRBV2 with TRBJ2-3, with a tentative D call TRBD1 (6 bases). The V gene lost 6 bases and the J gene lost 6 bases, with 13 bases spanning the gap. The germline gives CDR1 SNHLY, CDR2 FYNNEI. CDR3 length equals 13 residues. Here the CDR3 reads CASSVGQWDTQYF. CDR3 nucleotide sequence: TGTGCCAGCAGCGTTGGACAGTGGGATACGCAGTATTTT.

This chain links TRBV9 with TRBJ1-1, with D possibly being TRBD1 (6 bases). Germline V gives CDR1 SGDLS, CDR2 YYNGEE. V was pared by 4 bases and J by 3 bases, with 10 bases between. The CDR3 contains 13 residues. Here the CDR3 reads CASSPGADTEAFF. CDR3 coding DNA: TGTGCCAGCAGCCCAGGGGCGGACACTGAAGCTTTCTTT.

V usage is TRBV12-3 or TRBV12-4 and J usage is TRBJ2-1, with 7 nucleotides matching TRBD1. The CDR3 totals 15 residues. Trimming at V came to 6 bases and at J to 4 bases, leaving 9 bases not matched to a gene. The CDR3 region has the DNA TGTGCCAGCAGCGGTCAGGGGGAAAATTACAATGAGCAGTTCTTC. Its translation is CASSGQGENYNEQFF.

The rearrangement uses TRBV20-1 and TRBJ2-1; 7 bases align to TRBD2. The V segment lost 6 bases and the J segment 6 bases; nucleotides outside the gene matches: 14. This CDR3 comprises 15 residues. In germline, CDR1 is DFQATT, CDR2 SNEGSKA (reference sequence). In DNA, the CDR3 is TGCAGTGCCATCCGGCCTAGGGCGGGAGCCAATGAGCAGTTCTTC. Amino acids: CSAIRPRAGANEQFF.

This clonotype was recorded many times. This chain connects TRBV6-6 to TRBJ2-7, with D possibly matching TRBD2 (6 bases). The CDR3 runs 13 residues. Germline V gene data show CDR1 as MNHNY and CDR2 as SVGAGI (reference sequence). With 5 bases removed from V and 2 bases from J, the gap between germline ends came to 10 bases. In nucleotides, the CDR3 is TGTGCCAGCAGTCACCGCGGGACCTACGAGCAGTACTTC. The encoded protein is CASSHRGTYEQYF.

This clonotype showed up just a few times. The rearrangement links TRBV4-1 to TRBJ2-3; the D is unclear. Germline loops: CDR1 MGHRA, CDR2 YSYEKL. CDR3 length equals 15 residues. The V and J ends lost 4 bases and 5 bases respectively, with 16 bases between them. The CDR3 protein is CASSRLSFTGDTQYF. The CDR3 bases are TGCGCCAGCAGCCGCCTTAGCTTTACGGGAGATACGCAGTATTTT.

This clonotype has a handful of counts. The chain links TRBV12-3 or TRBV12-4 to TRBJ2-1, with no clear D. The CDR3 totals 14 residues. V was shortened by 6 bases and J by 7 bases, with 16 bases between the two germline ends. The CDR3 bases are TGTGCCAGCAGGTCTACCTCCGGGCGGAATGAGCAGTTCTTC. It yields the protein CASRSTSGRNEQFF.

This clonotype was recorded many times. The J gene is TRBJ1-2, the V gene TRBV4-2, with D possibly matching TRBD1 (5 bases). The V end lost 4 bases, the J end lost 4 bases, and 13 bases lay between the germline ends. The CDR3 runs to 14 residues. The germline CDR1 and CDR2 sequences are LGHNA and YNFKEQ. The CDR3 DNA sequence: TGTGCCAGCAGCCCCACCCGGGACGCCTATGGCTACACCTTC. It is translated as CASSPTRDAYGYTF.

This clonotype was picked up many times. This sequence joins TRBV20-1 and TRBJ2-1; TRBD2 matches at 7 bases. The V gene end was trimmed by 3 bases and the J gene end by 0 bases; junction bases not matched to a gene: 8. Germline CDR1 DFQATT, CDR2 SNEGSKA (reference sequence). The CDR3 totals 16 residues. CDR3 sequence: CSASVGRGSSYNEQFF. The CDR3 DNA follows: TGCAGTGCTAGCGTCGGGCGGGGGAGCTCCTACAATGAGCAGTTCTTC.

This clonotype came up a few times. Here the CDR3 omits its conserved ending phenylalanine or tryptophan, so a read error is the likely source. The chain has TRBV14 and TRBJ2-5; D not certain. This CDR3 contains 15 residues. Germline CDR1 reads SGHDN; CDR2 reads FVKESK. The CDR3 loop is CAGSPRRQPKETQYL. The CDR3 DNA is TGTGCCGGCAGCCCCCGCCGGCAGCCTAAAGAGACCCAGTACTTA.

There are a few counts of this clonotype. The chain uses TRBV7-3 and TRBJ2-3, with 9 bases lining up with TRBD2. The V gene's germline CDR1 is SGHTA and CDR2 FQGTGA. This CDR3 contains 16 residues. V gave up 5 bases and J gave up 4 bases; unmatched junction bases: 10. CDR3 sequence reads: CASSQMAGGQSDTQYF. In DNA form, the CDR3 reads TGTGCCAGCAGCCAAATGGCGGGGGGGCAGTCAGATACGCAGTATTTT.

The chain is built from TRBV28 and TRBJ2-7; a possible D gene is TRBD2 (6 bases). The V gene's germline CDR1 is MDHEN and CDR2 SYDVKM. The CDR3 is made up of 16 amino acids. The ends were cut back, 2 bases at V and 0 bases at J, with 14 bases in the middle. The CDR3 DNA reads TGTGCCAGCAGTTTACCCGGAGCGGGCTCCTCCTACGAGCAGTACTTC. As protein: CASSLPGAGSSYEQYF.

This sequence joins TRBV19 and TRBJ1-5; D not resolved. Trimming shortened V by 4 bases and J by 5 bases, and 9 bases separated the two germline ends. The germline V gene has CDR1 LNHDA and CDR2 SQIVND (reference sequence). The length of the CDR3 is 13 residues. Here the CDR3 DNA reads TGTGCCAGTAGTAAGCAAGCCCATCAGCCCCAGCATTTT. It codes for CASSKQAHQPQHF.

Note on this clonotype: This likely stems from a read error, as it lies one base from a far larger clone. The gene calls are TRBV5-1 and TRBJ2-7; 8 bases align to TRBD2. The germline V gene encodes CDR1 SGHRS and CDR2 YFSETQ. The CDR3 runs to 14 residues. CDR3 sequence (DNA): TGCGCCAACAGCTCTTCTAGCGGGTCCTACGAGCAGTACTTC. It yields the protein CANSSSSGSYEQYF.

The CDR3 loop is CASSSHNREKLFF. As DNA, the CDR3 is TGTGCCAGCAGCTCCCATAATAGAGAAAAACTGTTTTTT. This chain links TRBV7-2 with TRBJ1-4; D not resolved. The CDR3 covers 13 residues. V was clipped by 4 bases and J by 8 bases, with 11 bases between them. The germline V gene encodes CDR1 SGHTA and CDR2 FQGNSA.

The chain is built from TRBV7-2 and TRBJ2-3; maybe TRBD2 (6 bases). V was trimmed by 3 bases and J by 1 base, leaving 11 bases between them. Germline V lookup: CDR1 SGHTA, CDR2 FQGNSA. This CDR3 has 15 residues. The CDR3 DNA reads TGTGCCAGCAGCTTTTGGCGGGATGGCACAGATACGCAGTATTTT. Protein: CASSFWRDGTDTQYF.

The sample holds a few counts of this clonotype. For the CDR3, the DNA is TGCAGTGCTAGAGATCATCAGGGTCATGGCTACACCTTC. Translated: CSARDHQGHGYTF. The gene calls are TRBV20-1 and TRBJ1-2; weak D call: TRBD1 (5 bases). Trimming removed 0 bases from V and 6 bases from J, with 11 bases in between. Germline V lookup: CDR1 DFQATT, CDR2 SNEGSKA (reference sequence). This CDR3 comprises 13 residues.

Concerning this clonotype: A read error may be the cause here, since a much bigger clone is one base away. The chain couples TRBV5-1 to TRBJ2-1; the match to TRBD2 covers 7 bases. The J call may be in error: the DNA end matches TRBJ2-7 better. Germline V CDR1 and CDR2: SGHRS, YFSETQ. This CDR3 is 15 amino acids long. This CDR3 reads CASSWGTTSYNEQYF. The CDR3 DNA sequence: TGCGCCAGCAGCTGGGGGACTACCTCCTACAATGAGCAGTACTTC.

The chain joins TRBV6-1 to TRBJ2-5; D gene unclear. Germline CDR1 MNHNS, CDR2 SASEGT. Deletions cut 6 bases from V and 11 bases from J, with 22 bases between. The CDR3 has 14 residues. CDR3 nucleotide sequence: TGTGCCAGCAGAGCAGAGGACGGATCTGTCGTGCAGTACTTC. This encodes CASRAEDGSVVQYF.